This entry lists 5 T cell receptor beta chains sequenced from one sample in a study of cytotoxic CD8 clonotypes in ibrutinib-treated CLL. Produced via immunoSEQ multiplex PCR; TCRdb's table is partial and in-frame only. The sample has about 310,000 clones; roughly 80% are singletons. Source: PBMCs, taken before ibrutinib treatment. The source of these receptors is a human donor with chronic lymphocytic leukemia.

V usage is TRBV5-1 and J usage is TRBJ2-7; 14 bases match TRBD2. The CDR3 covers 15 residues. Germline V lookup: CDR1 SGHRS, CDR2 YFSETQ. The junction had 5 bases not matched to a gene; V was cut back by 4 bases and J by 5 bases. The CDR3 loop is CASSKGLAGENEQYF. The CDR3, as DNA: TGCGCCAGCAGCAAGGGACTAGCGGGAGAAAACGAGCAGTACTTC.

This chain connects TRBV5-1 to TRBJ2-2; D might be TRBD2 (5 bases). Germline CDR1 is SGHRS and CDR2 is YFSETQ. The CDR3 extends over 14 amino acids. V was trimmed by 7 bases and J by 6 bases, leaving 16 bases between them. The CDR3 loop reads CASHGITSPGELFF. CDR3 nucleotides: TGCGCCAGCCACGGGATAACTTCGCCCGGGGAGCTGTTTTTT.

The chain couples TRBV10-2 to TRBJ2-7; unclear D gene. CDR1 and CDR2 from the germline V gene are WSHSY and SAAADI. There are 11 residues in the CDR3. V was shortened by 3 bases and J by 5 bases, with 5 bases between the two germline ends. Here the CDR3 reads CASSESHEQYF. Written as DNA, the CDR3 is TGCGCCAGCAGTGAATCCCACGAGCAGTACTTC.

The J gene is TRBJ2-1, the V gene TRBV5-1, with D possibly being TRBD1 or TRBD2 (5 bases each). Germline V gene lookup returns CDR1 SGHRS and CDR2 YFSETQ. The CDR3 contains 16 residues. Deletions cut 4 bases from V and 0 bases from J, with 14 bases between. CDR3 residues: CASSMAGTASYNEQFF. For the CDR3, the DNA is TGCGCCAGCAGCATGGCCGGGACGGCCTCCTACAATGAGCAGTTCTTC.

The rearrangement links TRBV29-1 to TRBJ1-3; D may be TRBD1 (6 bases). The CDR3 loop spans 14 amino acids. V lost 6 bases, J lost 3 bases, and 15 bases lay in between. The germline CDR1 and CDR2 sequences are SQVTM and ANQGSEA. This CDR3 reads CSVDRDRLGNTIYF. Here the CDR3 DNA reads TGCAGCGTAGACCGAGACAGGCTTGGAAACACCATATATTTT.